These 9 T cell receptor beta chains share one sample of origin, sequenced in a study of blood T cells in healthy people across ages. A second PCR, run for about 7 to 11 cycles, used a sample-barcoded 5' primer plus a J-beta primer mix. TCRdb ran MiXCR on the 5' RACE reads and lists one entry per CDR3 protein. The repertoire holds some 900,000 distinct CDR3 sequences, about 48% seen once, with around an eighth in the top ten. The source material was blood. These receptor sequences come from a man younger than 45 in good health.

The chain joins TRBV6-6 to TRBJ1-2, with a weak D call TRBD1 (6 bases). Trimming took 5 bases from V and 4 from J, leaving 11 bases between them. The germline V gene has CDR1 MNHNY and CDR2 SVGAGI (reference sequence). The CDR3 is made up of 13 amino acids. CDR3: CASSHGQLYGYTF. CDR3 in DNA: TGTGCCAGCAGTCACGGACAGCTCTATGGCTACACCTTC.

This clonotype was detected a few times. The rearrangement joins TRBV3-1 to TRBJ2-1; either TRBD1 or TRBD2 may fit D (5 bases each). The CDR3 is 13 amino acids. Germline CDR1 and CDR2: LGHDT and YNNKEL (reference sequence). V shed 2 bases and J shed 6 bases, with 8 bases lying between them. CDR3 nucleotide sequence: TGTGCCAGCAGCCAAATTGGGGGCAATGAGCAGTTCTTC. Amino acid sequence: CASSQIGGNEQFF.

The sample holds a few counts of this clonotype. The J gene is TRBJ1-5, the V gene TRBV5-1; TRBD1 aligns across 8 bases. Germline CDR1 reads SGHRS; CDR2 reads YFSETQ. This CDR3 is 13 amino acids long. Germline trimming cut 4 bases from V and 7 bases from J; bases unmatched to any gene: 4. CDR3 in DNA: TGCGCCAGCAGCCCCGGACAGGGCCAGCCCCAGCATTTT. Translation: CASSPGQGQPQHF.

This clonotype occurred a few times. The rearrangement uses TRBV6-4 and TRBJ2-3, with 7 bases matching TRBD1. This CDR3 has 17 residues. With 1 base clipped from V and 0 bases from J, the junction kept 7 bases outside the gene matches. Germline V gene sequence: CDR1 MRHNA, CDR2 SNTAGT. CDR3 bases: TGTGCCAGCAGTGACTTAAAAGAGGGGGCTAGCACAGATACGCAGTATTTT. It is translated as CASSDLKEGASTDTQYF.

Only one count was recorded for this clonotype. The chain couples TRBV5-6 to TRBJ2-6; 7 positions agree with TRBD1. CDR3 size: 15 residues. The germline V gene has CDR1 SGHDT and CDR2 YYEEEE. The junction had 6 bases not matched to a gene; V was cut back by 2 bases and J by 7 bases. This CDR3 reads CASSLPGTEANVLTF. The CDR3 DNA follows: TGTGCCAGCAGCTTACCAGGGACAGAAGCCAACGTCCTGACTTTC.

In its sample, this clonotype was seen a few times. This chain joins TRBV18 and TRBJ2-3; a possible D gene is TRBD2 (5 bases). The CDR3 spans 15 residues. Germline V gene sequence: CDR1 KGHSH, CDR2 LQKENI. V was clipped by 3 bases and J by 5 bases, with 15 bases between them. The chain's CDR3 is CASSPRTAGGDTQYF. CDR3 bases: TGTGCCAGCTCACCCCGGACGGCAGGAGGAGATACGCAGTATTTT.

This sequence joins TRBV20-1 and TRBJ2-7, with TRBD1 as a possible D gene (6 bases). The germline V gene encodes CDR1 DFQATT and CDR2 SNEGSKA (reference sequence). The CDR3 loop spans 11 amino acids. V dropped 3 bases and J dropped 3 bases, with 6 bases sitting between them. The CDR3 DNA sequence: TGCAGTGCTAGGACAGGCTACGAGCAGTACTTC. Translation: CSARTGYEQYF.

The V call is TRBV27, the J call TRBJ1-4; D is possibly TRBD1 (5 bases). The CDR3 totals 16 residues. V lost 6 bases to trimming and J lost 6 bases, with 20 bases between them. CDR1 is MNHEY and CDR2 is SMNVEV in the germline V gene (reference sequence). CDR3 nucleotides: TGTGCCAGCAGCGTAGACAGTCGGGGGATCTATGAAAAACTGTTTTTT. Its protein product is CASSVDSRGIYEKLFF.

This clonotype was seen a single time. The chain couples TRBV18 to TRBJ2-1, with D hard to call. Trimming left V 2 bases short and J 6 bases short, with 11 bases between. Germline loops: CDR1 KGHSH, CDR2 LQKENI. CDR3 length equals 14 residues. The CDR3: CASSPNPRINEQFF. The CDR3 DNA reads TGTGCCAGCTCACCAAATCCCAGGATCAATGAGCAGTTCTTC.